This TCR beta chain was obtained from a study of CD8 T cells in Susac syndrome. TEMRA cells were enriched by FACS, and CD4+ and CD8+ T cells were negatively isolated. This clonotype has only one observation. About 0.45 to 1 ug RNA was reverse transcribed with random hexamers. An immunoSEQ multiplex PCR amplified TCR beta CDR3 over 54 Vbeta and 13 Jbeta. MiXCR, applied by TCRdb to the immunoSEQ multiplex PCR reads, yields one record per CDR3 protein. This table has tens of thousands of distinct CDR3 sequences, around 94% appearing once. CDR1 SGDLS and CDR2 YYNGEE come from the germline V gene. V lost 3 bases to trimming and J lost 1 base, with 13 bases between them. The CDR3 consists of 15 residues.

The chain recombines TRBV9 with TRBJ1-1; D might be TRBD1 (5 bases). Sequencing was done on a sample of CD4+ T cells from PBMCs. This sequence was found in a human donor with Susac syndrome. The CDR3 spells CASSAHGGTNTEAFF. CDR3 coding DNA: TGTGCCAGCAGCGCCCATGGAGGGACGAACACTGAAGCTTTCTTT.